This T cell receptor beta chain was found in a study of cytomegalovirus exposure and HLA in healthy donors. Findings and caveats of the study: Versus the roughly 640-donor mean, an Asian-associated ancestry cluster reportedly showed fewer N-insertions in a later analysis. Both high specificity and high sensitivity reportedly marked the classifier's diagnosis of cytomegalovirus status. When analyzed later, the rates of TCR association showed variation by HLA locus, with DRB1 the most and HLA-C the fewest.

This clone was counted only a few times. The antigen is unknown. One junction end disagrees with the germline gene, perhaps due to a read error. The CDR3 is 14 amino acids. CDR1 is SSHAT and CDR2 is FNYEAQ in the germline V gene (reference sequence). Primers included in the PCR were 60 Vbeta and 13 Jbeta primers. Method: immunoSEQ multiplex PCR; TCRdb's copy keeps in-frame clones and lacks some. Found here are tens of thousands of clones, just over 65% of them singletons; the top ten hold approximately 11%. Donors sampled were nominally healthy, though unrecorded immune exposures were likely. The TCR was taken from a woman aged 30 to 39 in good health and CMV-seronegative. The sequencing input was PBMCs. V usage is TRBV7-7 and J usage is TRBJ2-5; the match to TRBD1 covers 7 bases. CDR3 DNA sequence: TGTGCTAGCAGCTCCTGGACAGGTCAAGAGACCCAGTACTTC. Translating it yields CASSSWTGQETQYF.